Following are 3 T cell receptor beta chains from one sample sequenced in a study of vaccination and CD4 T cells after COVID-19. Sequenced with the Oncomine TCR Beta short-read assay was DNA taken from cultured CD4+ T cells. MiXCR was run by TCRdb on the PCR reads, yielding one entry per CDR3 protein. This table holds 7,000 or so distinct CDR3 sequences, around 72% found once. Treatment in this sample: 10-day PBMC culture with coronavirus spike peptide pools or control peptides (ViraFEST assay). No cognate antigen is known for these TCRs. The sequenced sample consisted of CD4+ T cells from blood, cultured in vitro. Receptors originate from a human donor who had recovered from COVID-19.

V gene TRBV7-9 combines with J gene TRBJ1-2; a possible D gene is TRBD1 (6 bases). The germline gives CDR1 SEHNR, CDR2 FQNEAQ (reference sequence). Trimming removed 8 bases from V and 8 bases from J, with 39 bases in between. The CDR3 spans 20 residues. CDR3 in DNA: TGTGCCAGCGTCTCAAGCGTTTTGAGGATAGAGCGAGGGGGGGCCGGCGGCTACACCTTC. Translation gives CASVSSVLRIERGGAGGYTF.

The chain combines TRBV7-9 with TRBJ2-5; a possible D gene is TRBD2 (5 bases). The V end lost 1 base, the J end lost 5 bases, and 14 bases lay between the germline ends. CDR3 length: 15 amino acids. CDR1 and CDR2 from the germline V gene are SEHNR and FQNEAQ (reference sequence). CDR3 DNA sequence: TGTGCCAGCAGCTTAGTGGCCGGGGTGGGGGAGACCCAGTACTTC. Its protein product is CASSLVAGVGETQYF.

V usage is TRBV19 and J usage is TRBJ2-1; TRBD2 aligns across 8 bases. The V gene end was trimmed by 11 bases and the J gene end by 12 bases; junction bases not matched to a gene: 18. There are 14 residues in the CDR3. Germline V gene lookup returns CDR1 LNHDA and CDR2 SQIVND (reference sequence). The CDR3 DNA is TGTGCCTCCAGGGGCGCGGGAGGCACAAAGGGGCAGTTCTTC. Amino acids: CASRGAGGTKGQFF.